These 2 T cell receptor beta chains came from one sample sequenced in a study of OX40 agonist ivuxolimab in advanced cancers. Libraries were prepared by immunoSEQ multiplex PCR; TCRdb keeps only in-frame clonotypes and omits some of them. The sample records 100,000 to 130,000 clones, about 91% being singletons. The sample in question was CD4+ or CD8+ T cells sorted from blood, obtained in a trial of the OX40 agonist ivuxolimab. These receptors were collected from an adult with an advanced solid tumor such as melanoma, head and neck, liver or kidney cancer.

V is TRBV21-1 and J is TRBJ1-5; the table's TRBD1 call for D was not verified on the DNA. TRBV21-1 represents a pseudogene. This CDR3 region has 14 residues. The CDR3, as DNA: TGTGCCAGCAGCAAAGTTGGGGGCGCCCCAGCCCAGCATTTT. Translated, it gives CASSKVGGAPAQHF.

This sequence joins TRBV5-3 and TRBJ2-7; 7 bases match TRBD1. TRBV5-3 is an ORF; its function is uncertain. Germline trimming cut 8 bases from V and 7 bases from J; bases unmatched to any gene: 12. This CDR3 comprises 13 residues. CDR3 in DNA: TGTGCCAGCAGCCGGGACAGCCGGCGTGAGCAGTACTTC. It specifies CASSRDSRREQYF.